The 9 T cell receptor beta chains below all came from one sample that was sequenced in a study of immune aging and cytomegalovirus after organ transplant. Described time point: five sample-tagged time points from pre-transplant (day -1) to day 368 post-transplant, pooled. BD Rhapsody targeted mRNA and AbSeq chemistry was used for microwell cell capture and library preparation. MiXCR was run by TCRdb on the single-cell sequencing reads, yielding one entry per CDR3 protein. The profile shows approximately 22,000 distinct CDR3 sequences, around 34% of them singletons. These receptors have no known antigen. Sequencing used CMV peptide-activated CD4+ and CD8+ T cells sorted from blood, obtained at five time points, pooled. The sample's subset: sorted CD8+CD137+ and CD4+CD154+ T cells after about 12 h CMV IE-1 peptide stimulation. These TCRs come from a female donor who had a heart transplant and CMV viremia.

The sample holds many counts of this clonotype. The chain couples TRBV5-1 to TRBJ1-1; D ambiguous. Trimming cost V 4 bases and J 1 base, with 11 bases left between them. Germline CDR1 reads SGHRS; CDR2 reads YFSETQ. CDR3 length: 14 amino acids. In DNA form, the CDR3 reads TGCGCCAGCAGCCTCCAAGCCCAGAACACTGAAGCTTTCTTT. Translation gives CASSLQAQNTEAFF.

This clonotype came up a few times. The CDR3 ends on some other residue instead of the conserved phenylalanine or tryptophan, so this is likely a read error. V is TRBV9 and J is TRBJ1-4; D gene uncertain. Germline CDR1 reads SGDLS; CDR2 reads YYNGEE. The CDR3 covers 14 residues. The V gene lost 4 bases and the J gene lost 8 bases, with 15 bases spanning the gap. The CDR3 DNA is TGTGCCAGCAGCTCCCCCGGCTCTGACGAAAAACTGTTTCTT. As protein: CASSSPGSDEKLFL.

In its sample, this clonotype was seen a few times. This sequence joins TRBV2 and TRBJ2-1; TRBD1 matches at 10 bases. V shed 8 bases and J 5 bases; nucleotides not matched to a gene: 9. CDR3 length: 15 amino acids. In germline, CDR1 is SNHLY, CDR2 FYNNEI. CDR3 sequence reads: CASPERTGGNNEQFF. As DNA, the CDR3 is TGTGCCAGCCCTGAAAGGACAGGGGGTAACAATGAGCAGTTCTTC. Looking up the rest from reference TRBV2 and TRBJ2-1 gives the full variable domain: EPEVTQTPSHQVTQMGQEVILRCVPISNHLYFYWYRQILGQKVEFLVSFYNNEISEKSEIFDDQFSVERPDGSNFTLKIRSTKLEDSAMYFCASPERTGGNNEQFFGPGTRLTVL.

By frequency in the sample, this clonotype is medium-sized (0.01 to 0.1%). The chain has TRBV9 and TRBJ2-6; D perhaps matches TRBD2 (6 bases). The CDR3 is 15 residues long. V was cut by 4 bases and J by 10 bases, with 18 bases left in between. Germline assignment: CDR1 SGDLS and CDR2 YYNGEE. The chain's CDR3 is CASSTPAGYRNVLTF. The DNA for the CDR3 is TGTGCCAGCAGCACACCCGCGGGATACCGGAACGTCCTGACTTTC.

This clonotype has only a few counts. The V gene is TRBV10-2, the J gene TRBJ2-7; the D gene is possibly TRBD2 (6 bases). CDR1 WSHSY and CDR2 SAAADI come from the germline V gene. This CDR3 has 14 residues. V was pared by 7 bases and J by 3 bases, with 16 bases between. CDR3 sequence reads: CASTDPGLNYEQYF. CDR3 nucleotides: TGCGCCAGCACCGACCCGGGACTCAACTACGAGCAGTACTTC.

This clonotype is termed medium-sized. The chain combines TRBV18 with TRBJ2-2; tentatively, D is TRBD1 or TRBD2 (5 bases each). Deletions cut 3 bases from V and 7 bases from J, with 12 bases between. CDR3 length equals 14 residues. The germline CDR1 and CDR2 sequences are KGHSH and LQKENI. The CDR3 DNA is TGTGCCAGCTCACCGATGGGACGACACGGGGAGCTGTTTTTT. The encoded protein is CASSPMGRHGELFF.

The CDR3 nucleotides read TGTGCCACCAGTGGACGAGAGGCTAGCGGGTACAATGAGCAGTTCTTC. As protein: CATSGREASGYNEQFF. The genes are TRBV24-1 and TRBJ2-1; TRBD2 agrees at 8 bases. Trimming removed 5 bases from V and 4 bases from J; junction bases left unmatched: 9. This CDR3 contains 16 residues. Per the germline V gene, CDR1 is KGHDR and CDR2 is SFDVKD.

By share, this clonotype ranks as medium-sized. This chain uses TRBV7-2 with TRBJ2-3, with D perhaps TRBD1 (5 bases). Looked up from germline, CDR1 is SGHTA and CDR2 is FQGNSA. The ends were cut back, 5 bases at V and 2 bases at J, with 11 bases in the middle. This CDR3 has 14 amino acids. DNA for the CDR3: TGTGCCAGCAGCCTTCGACAGATCACAGATACGCAGTATTTT. Its translation: CASSLRQITDTQYF.

With respect to this clonotype: One end of the junction does not line up with germline, which may come from a read error. The rearrangement joins TRBV24-1 to TRBJ2-5; D uncertain. The CDR3 spans 16 residues. The germline V gene has CDR1 KGHDR and CDR2 SFDVKD. CDR3 nucleotide sequence: TGTGCCACCAGTGGCCTTAAGGATAGGGCTCAAGAGATCCAGTACTTC. This sequence encodes CATSGLKDRAQEIQYF.